This T cell receptor beta chain emerged from a study of shared T cell receptors in the human thymus. V gave up 5 bases and J gave up 2 bases, with 15 bases separating them. The CDR3 runs to 15 residues. Per the germline V gene, CDR1 is MNHNS and CDR2 is SASEGT. The assay was immunoSEQ multiplex PCR, and TCRdb's table has in-frame clones only and misses some. Of around 730,000 clones in the sample, approximately 85% were seen once. The same data also went into a second study, on human thymus T cells. That study adds: Thymic and blood repertoires seemed to favor certain V and J genes.

The sequence was collected from a girl under two years old with a congenital heart defect. The chain couples TRBV6-1 to TRBJ2-5, with D possibly TRBD1 on 6 matching bases. The sample was thymocytes. CDR3 sequence: CASSRVSGTQETQYF. The DNA for the CDR3 is TGTGCCAGCAGTCGGGTGTCGGGGACACAAGAGACCCAGTACTTC.